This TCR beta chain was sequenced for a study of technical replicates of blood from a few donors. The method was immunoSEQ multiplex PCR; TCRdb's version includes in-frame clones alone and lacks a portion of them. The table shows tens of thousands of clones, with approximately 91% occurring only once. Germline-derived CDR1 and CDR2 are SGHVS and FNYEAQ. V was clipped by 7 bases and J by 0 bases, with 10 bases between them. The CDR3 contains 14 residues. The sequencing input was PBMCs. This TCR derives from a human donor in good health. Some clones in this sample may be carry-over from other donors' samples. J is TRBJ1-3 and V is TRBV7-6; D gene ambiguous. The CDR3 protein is CASTSAVSGNTIYF. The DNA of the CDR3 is TGTGCCAGCACCTCGGCGGTCTCTGGAAACACCATATATTTT.